The next 3 T cell receptor beta chains were all read from a single sample in a study of human T cells and chemical hapten exposure. MiXCR, applied by TCRdb to the RACE reads, yields one record per CDR3 protein. This sample has 100,000 to 150,000 distinct CDR3 sequences, with roughly 13% found just once. The time point: pre-sensitization, week 0. Treatment of the sample: therapeutic diphenylcyclopropenone sensitization with weekly scalp DPC. This specimen consisted of whole blood, obtained in connection with sensitization to the hapten diphenylcyclopropenone (DPC). These receptors originate from a woman aged 18-29 years with alopecia areata. Some clones in this sample may be carry-over from other donors' samples.

This clonotype was counted at least ten times. The CDR3 DNA reads TGTGCCAGCAGCCAAGGAGGGGAGGAGGGTTCACCCCTCCACTTT. Protein sequence: CASSQGGEEGSPLHF. This chain joins TRBV4-2 and TRBJ1-6; D might be TRBD1 (5 bases). Trimming removed 1 base from V and 9 bases from J, with 13 bases in between. Germline CDR1 and CDR2: LGHNA and YNFKEQ. The CDR3 is 15 residues long.

V is TRBV7-8 and J is TRBJ2-5; D is undetermined. Germline V gene lookup returns CDR1 SGHVS and CDR2 FQNEAQ. The V and J ends lost 1 base and 5 bases respectively, with 8 bases between them. The CDR3 runs to 13 residues. DNA for the CDR3: TGTGCCAGCAGCTTAGACCCCGGGGAGACCCAGTACTTC. Translated, it gives CASSLDPGETQYF.

This clonotype appeared many times. The chain recombines TRBV27 with TRBJ2-7; D is possibly TRBD2 (5 bases). The CDR3 sequence is 13 residues long. From germline, CDR1 is MNHEY and CDR2 SMNVEV (reference sequence). The ends were cut back, 4 bases at V and 2 bases at J, with 9 bases in the middle. CDR3: CASSSEGPYEQYF. CDR3 coding DNA: TGTGCCAGCAGTTCAGAGGGTCCCTACGAGCAGTACTTC.